This TCR beta chain was captured by sequencing in a study of early T cells in non-severe SARS-CoV-2 infection. Findings of the study overall: Anti-spike CD8 responses were favored by VDJdb matching, which missed private and CD4 specificities.

This clonotype was picked up many times. Antigen specificity is unknown. The V gene lost 6 bases and the J gene lost 3 bases, with 8 bases spanning the gap. The CDR3 sequence is 13 residues long. Germline V CDR1 and CDR2: ENHRY, SYGVKD. Tagging with unique molecular identifiers was applied to individual cDNA molecules. Each CDR3 protein is one row after TCRdb ran MiXCR on the 5' RACE reads. The sample lists more than 20,000 distinct CDR3 sequences; around 4.3% were seen once. The sample consisted of whole blood. The rearrangement links TRBV10-3 to TRBJ2-2, with D perhaps matching TRBD2 (6 bases). The receptor comes from an adult who was a healthcare worker with PCR-confirmed SARS-CoV-2 infection or an uninfected control (not recorded which). The CDR3 spells CAISGRDTGELFF. CDR3 DNA: TGTGCCATCAGCGGGAGAGACACCGGGGAGCTGTTTTTT.